What follows are 29 T cell receptor beta chains derived from one specimen sequenced in a study of OX40 agonist ivuxolimab in advanced cancers. The table came from immunoSEQ multiplex PCR; TCRdb's copy has only in-frame clones and leaves some out. The sample consists of 77,000 or so clones, 94% of them appearing once. Source: CD4+ or CD8+ T cells sorted from blood, taken in a trial of the OX40 agonist ivuxolimab. The receptors stem from an adult with an advanced solid tumor such as melanoma, head and neck, liver or kidney cancer.

The chain employs TRBV4-1 and TRBJ2-7; 7 nucleotides match TRBD1. CDR1 is MGHRA and CDR2 is YSYEKL in the germline V gene. The CDR3 consists of 16 residues. Trimming took 3 bases from V and 3 from J; bases not matched to a gene: 11. CDR3 region: CASSQETWDRLYEQYF. CDR3 coding DNA: TGCGCCAGCAGCCAGGAGACTTGGGACAGACTCTACGAGCAGTACTTC.

A single count supports this clone. This chain joins TRBV5-4 and TRBJ1-1, with TRBD1 identical over 9 bases. Germline V gives CDR1 SGHNT, CDR2 YYREEE (reference sequence). J was trimmed by 12 bases and V by 4 bases; bases with no gene match: 13. The CDR3 is made up of 14 amino acids. Written as DNA, the CDR3 is TGTGCCAGCAGCACCGTAGGATCGGGACAGGGCACTTTCTTT. Translating gives CASSTVGSGQGTFF.

This sequence joins TRBV7-9 and TRBJ2-1; no clear D gene. V was shortened by 3 bases and J by 9 bases, with 9 bases between the two germline ends. Germline values: CDR1 SEHNR, CDR2 FQNEAQ (reference sequence). The CDR3 length is 12 residues. The DNA of the CDR3 is TGTGCCAGCAGCTTGGAAGGAAGTGAGCAGTTCTTC. Translating it yields CASSLEGSEQFF.

The rearrangement joins TRBV13 to TRBJ2-1, with D tentatively TRBD1 or TRBD2 (5 bases each). The CDR3 has 16 residues. V was pared by 4 bases and J by 0 bases, with 13 bases between. Germline loops: CDR1 PRHDT, CDR2 FYEKMQ (reference sequence). CDR3 amino acids: CASSSPGDPSYNEQFF. The CDR3 DNA follows: TGTGCCAGCAGCTCTCCCGGGGACCCCTCCTACAATGAGCAGTTCTTC.

The chain has TRBV7-9 and TRBJ1-2; D uncertain. Looked up from germline, CDR1 is SEHNR and CDR2 is FQNEAQ (reference sequence). CDR3 length equals 15 residues. The V end was cut by 1 base, the J end by 0 bases, with 9 bases between. The DNA for the CDR3 is TGTGCCAGCAGCTTAGGTCAAATAGCTAACTATGGCTACACCTTC. Its translation: CASSLGQIANYGYTF.

This CDR3 is CASSLAPGVRGTDTQYF. CDR3 sequence (DNA): TGTGCCAGCAGCTTAGCCCCGGGGGTTCGAGGCACAGATACGCAGTATTTT. The chain recombines TRBV11-3 with TRBJ2-3; TRBD2 is a possible D gene (6 bases). Per the germline V gene, CDR1 is SGHNT and CDR2 is YENEEA. The CDR3 covers 17 residues. Trimming removed 1 base at V and 1 base at J, with 15 bases between.

The CDR3 DNA follows: TGTGCCTGGAGTCCCCCTCGATCAGGGGGCGAGGAATACGAGCAGTACTTC. This codes for CAWSPPRSGGEEYEQYF. The chain recombines TRBV30 with TRBJ2-7; 8 nucleotides match TRBD1. V lost 2 bases and J lost 4; bases outside the gene matches: 16. CDR3 length: 17 amino acids. Per germline, CDR1 GTSNPN and CDR2 SVGIG (reference sequence).

This clone was seen only once. The chain couples TRBV29-1 to TRBJ1-2; 12 bases are shared with TRBD1. Looked up from germline, CDR1 is SQVTM and CDR2 is ANQGSEA. Trimming took 0 bases from V and 8 from J; bases not matched to a gene: 7. CDR3 length: 15 amino acids. The chain's CDR3 is CSVEERDRGPGGYTF. The CDR3 region has the DNA TGCAGCGTTGAAGAGAGGGACAGGGGGCCGGGAGGCTACACCTTC.

The gene calls are TRBV7-2 and TRBJ2-1, with 10 bases identical to TRBD2. J gave up 4 bases and V 6 bases, and 6 bases lay outside the gene matches. This CDR3 comprises 15 residues. Germline V gene sequence: CDR1 SGHTA, CDR2 FQGNSA. CDR3 DNA sequence: TGTGCCAGCAGATCCGGGACTAGCGTTTACAATGAGCAGTTCTTC. It specifies CASRSGTSVYNEQFF.

The chain recombines TRBV5-6 with TRBJ2-6; the D gene could be TRBD1 or TRBD2 (6 bases each). The ends were cut back, 0 bases at V and 1 base at J, with 14 bases in the middle. The CDR3 has 18 amino acids. The germline CDR1 and CDR2 sequences are SGHDT and YYEEEE. CDR3 region: CASSLELGGGSGANVLTF. In DNA form, the CDR3 reads TGTGCCAGCAGCTTGGAATTGGGGGGCGGTTCTGGGGCCAACGTCCTGACTTTC.

This chain links TRBV10-3 with TRBJ1-2; 8 bases align to TRBD1. Looked up from germline, CDR1 is ENHRY and CDR2 is SYGVKD. The CDR3 consists of 14 residues. After removal of 0 bases from V and 8 bases from J, the junction contained 5 bases not matched to a gene. CDR3 in DNA: TGTGCCATCAGTGAGTCAGACAGGGGTGACGGCTACACCTTC. Translated: CAISESDRGDGYTF.

The rearrangement uses TRBV28 and TRBJ2-7; the D gene could be TRBD1 or TRBD2 (6 bases each). Trimming took off 3 bases at V and 6 bases at J, with 15 bases between the two ends. The length of the CDR3 is 14 residues. The germline CDR1 and CDR2 sequences are MDHEN and SYDVKM. This CDR3 reads CASSLPGAGLEQYF. The CDR3 coding sequence is TGTGCCAGCAGTTTGCCGGGGGCGGGCCTCGAGCAGTACTTC.

The rearrangement links TRBV5-4 to TRBJ2-5; a weak D match, TRBD2 (6 bases). Germline V gene data show CDR1 as SGHNT and CDR2 as YYREEE (reference sequence). CDR3 size: 13 residues. V gave up 4 bases and J gave up 3 bases, with 10 bases separating them. CDR3 sequence (DNA): TGTGCCAGCAGCGGAGGAGGGGAAGAGACCCAGTACTTC. It translates to CASSGGGEETQYF.

The chain joins TRBV30 to TRBJ2-7; D gene ambiguous. The V gene's germline CDR1 is GTSNPN and CDR2 SVGIG (reference sequence). V was trimmed by 0 bases and J by 5 bases, leaving 8 bases between them. The CDR3 covers 12 residues. This CDR3 reads CAWSVAGNEQYF. Written as DNA, the CDR3 is TGTGCCTGGAGTGTAGCAGGCAACGAGCAGTACTTC.

The rearrangement joins TRBV4-2 to TRBJ1-5; D remains unclear. This CDR3 region has 15 residues. Deletions cut 1 base from V and 7 bases from J, with 14 bases between. CDR1 is LGHNA and CDR2 is YNFKEQ in the germline V gene. CDR3 coding DNA: TGTGCCAGCAGCCAAGTAACCGGGGATGACCAGCCCCAGCATTTT. It encodes CASSQVTGDDQPQHF.

The chain links TRBV13 to TRBJ1-1; D unclear. Germline-derived CDR1 and CDR2 are PRHDT and FYEKMQ (reference sequence). With 0 bases removed from V and 5 bases from J, the gap between germline ends came to 7 bases. The CDR3 length is 13 residues. CDR3 protein: CASSLGGRTEAFF. The DNA for the CDR3 is TGTGCCAGCAGCTTAGGTGGCAGGACTGAAGCTTTCTTT. Combining the CDR3 with reference TRBV13 and TRBJ1-1 gives the whole variable domain AAGVIQSPRHLIKEKRETATLKCYPIPRHDTVYWYQQGPGQDPQFLISFYEKMQSDKGSIPDRFSAQQFSDYHSELNMSSLELGDSALYFCASSLGGRTEAFFGQGTRLTVV.

This clone was seen a single time. The chain recombines TRBV6-5 with TRBJ1-1, with TRBD1 as a possible D gene (6 bases). The germline V gene encodes CDR1 MNHEY and CDR2 SVGAGI. The CDR3 has 13 residues. V was clipped by 2 bases and J by 4 bases, with 8 bases between them. The CDR3 sequence: CASSYNRVTEAFF. The CDR3 nucleotides are TGTGCCAGCAGTTACAACAGGGTCACTGAAGCTTTCTTT.

The chain links TRBV30 to TRBJ2-7; 8 bases are shared with TRBD2. Trimming removed 4 bases from V and 2 bases from J; junction bases left unmatched: 7. The CDR3 totals 14 residues. In germline, CDR1 is GTSNPN, CDR2 SVGIG (reference sequence). This CDR3 is CAWIGLAHPYEQYF. The CDR3 DNA sequence: TGTGCCTGGATAGGACTAGCTCACCCCTACGAGCAGTACTTC.

This chain uses TRBV9 with TRBJ1-2, with D unresolved. Germline values: CDR1 SGDLS, CDR2 YYNGEE. The CDR3 has 14 amino acids. Trimming took off 4 bases at V and 0 bases at J, with 10 bases between the two ends. The DNA for the CDR3 is TGTGCCAGCAGCCTACAAAACTCTAACTATGGCTACACCTTC. It is translated as CASSLQNSNYGYTF.

This chain uses TRBV9 with TRBJ1-1; D is possibly TRBD1 (5 bases). V lost 0 bases and J 6 bases, leaving 18 bases between the germline ends. Germline CDR1 SGDLS, CDR2 YYNGEE. The CDR3 has 16 residues. The CDR3 DNA reads as TGTGCCAGCAGCGTAGAGGGACCGGGAACACTCGCTGAAGCTTTCTTT. Translation: CASSVEGPGTLAEAFF.

The rearrangement links TRBV9 to TRBJ2-3; 9 bases align to TRBD2. The CDR3 has 18 amino acids. CDR1 is SGDLS and CDR2 is YYNGEE in the germline V gene. J lost 2 bases, V lost 1 base, and 11 bases had no gene match. The CDR3 is CASSVTTSGGPVTDTQYF. The CDR3 bases are TGTGCCAGCAGCGTAACGACTAGCGGAGGTCCCGTCACAGATACGCAGTATTTT.

The rearrangement uses TRBV5-1 and TRBJ2-1; possibly TRBD2 for D (5 bases). CDR3 size: 17 residues. The V end was cut by 4 bases, the J end by 2 bases, with 19 bases between. Per germline, CDR1 SGHRS and CDR2 YFSETQ. The CDR3 sequence: CASSLRAADGPYNEQFF. The CDR3 coding sequence is TGCGCCAGCAGCCTCCGGGCAGCGGATGGTCCCTACAATGAGCAGTTCTTC. The full variable domain, its missing parts supplied by reference TRBV5-1 and TRBJ2-1, is KAGVTQTPRYLIKTRGQQVTLSCSPISGHRSVSWYQQTPGQGLQFLFEYFSETQRNKGNFPGRFSGRQFSNSRSEMNVSTLELGDSALYLCASSLRAADGPYNEQFFGPGTRLTVL.

The chain uses TRBV5-1 and TRBJ2-7, with D perhaps TRBD2 (6 bases). The CDR3 length is 14 residues. Germline-derived CDR1 and CDR2 are SGHRS and YFSETQ. V lost 0 bases, J lost 4 bases, and 11 bases lay in between. CDR3 loop: CASSLGVSGYEQYF. The CDR3 DNA sequence: TGCGCCAGCAGCTTGGGGGTTAGCGGATACGAGCAGTACTTC.

The chain is built from TRBV28 and TRBJ2-7; TRBD1 aligns across 7 bases. Trimming took 7 bases from V and 3 from J; bases not matched to a gene: 15. Germline V gene lookup returns CDR1 MDHEN and CDR2 SYDVKM. This CDR3 is 16 amino acids long. CDR3 region: CASNPVGQGDHYEQYF. The CDR3 coding sequence is TGTGCCAGCAACCCCGTAGGCCAGGGGGATCACTACGAGCAGTACTTC.

The chain recombines TRBV6-5 with TRBJ2-7, with D perhaps being TRBD1 or TRBD2 (5 bases each). The germline V and J ends were trimmed by 2 bases and 3 bases, with 14 bases remaining between them. The germline gives CDR1 MNHEY, CDR2 SVGAGI. This CDR3 has 15 residues. The CDR3 DNA reads as TGTGCCAGCAGTTACGGGAAGGGACCCTACTACGAGCAGTACTTC. This codes for CASSYGKGPYYEQYF.

The V and J genes are TRBV7-9 and TRBJ2-1, with D uncertain. Trimming removed 1 base at V and 1 base at J, with 8 bases between. From germline, CDR1 is SEHNR and CDR2 FQNEAQ (reference sequence). The CDR3 loop spans 15 amino acids. This CDR3 is CASSLVRLSYNEQFF. The CDR3 nucleotides read TGTGCCAGCAGCTTAGTACGGCTTTCCTACAATGAGCAGTTCTTC.

This clone was counted between two and nine times. Here the CDR3 reads CASSQDYSGRAYEQYF. In DNA, the CDR3 is TGCGCCAGCAGCCAAGATTACAGCGGGAGGGCCTACGAGCAGTACTTC. The chain couples TRBV4-3 to TRBJ2-7; 10 positions match TRBD2. Looked up from germline, CDR1 is LGHNA and CDR2 is YSLEER. The CDR3 consists of 16 residues. Losses at the gene ends were 0 bases for V and 2 bases for J; bases not matched to a gene: 4.

The chain carries TRBV6-1 and TRBJ2-7, with 15 bases lining up with TRBD2. CDR3 size: 18 residues. The germline V gene has CDR1 MNHNS and CDR2 SASEGT. J was trimmed by 3 bases and V by 4 bases; bases with no gene match: 10. CDR3 sequence (DNA): TGTGCCAGCAGTGGGGGACTAGCGGGGGGCACCGCTTACTACGAGCAGTACTTC. Encoded protein: CASSGGLAGGTAYYEQYF.

The CDR3 sequence is CASGVGGTETQYF. CDR3 coding DNA: TGTGCCAGCGGAGTGGGGGGCACGGAGACCCAGTACTTC. The chain joins TRBV6-5 to TRBJ2-5; the D call may be TRBD1 or TRBD2 (6 bases each). CDR1 and CDR2 from the germline V gene are MNHEY and SVGAGI. The germline V and J ends were trimmed by 8 bases and 5 bases, with 15 bases remaining between them. CDR3 size: 13 residues.